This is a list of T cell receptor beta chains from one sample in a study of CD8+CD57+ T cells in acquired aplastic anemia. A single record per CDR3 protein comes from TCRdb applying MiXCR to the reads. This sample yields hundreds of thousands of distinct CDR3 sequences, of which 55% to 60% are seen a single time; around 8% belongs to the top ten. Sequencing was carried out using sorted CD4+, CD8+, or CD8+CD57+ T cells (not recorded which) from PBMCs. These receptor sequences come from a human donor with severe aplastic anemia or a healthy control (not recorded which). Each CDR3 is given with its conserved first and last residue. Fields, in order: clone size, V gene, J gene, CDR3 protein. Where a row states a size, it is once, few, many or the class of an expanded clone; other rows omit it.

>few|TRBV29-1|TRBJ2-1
CSVDKTSGNEQFF
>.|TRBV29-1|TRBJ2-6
CSVEGTSGANVLTF
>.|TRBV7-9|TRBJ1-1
CASSLGGSEALF
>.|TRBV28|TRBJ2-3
CASNIATVLGDTQYF
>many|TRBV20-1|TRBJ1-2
CSARDLLYGYTF
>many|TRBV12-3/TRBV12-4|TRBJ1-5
CASSFRTTGQPQHF
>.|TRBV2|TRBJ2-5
CASSVGGGQETQYF
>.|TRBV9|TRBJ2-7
CASSVVVRDRHYEQYF
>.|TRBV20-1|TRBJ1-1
CSAIGQPDTEAFF
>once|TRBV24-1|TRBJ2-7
CATSAVGGLNYEQYF
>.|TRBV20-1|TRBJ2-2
CSASGYGELFF
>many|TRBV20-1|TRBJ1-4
CSARDDRGVYEKLFF
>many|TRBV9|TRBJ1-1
CASSPAILNTEAFF
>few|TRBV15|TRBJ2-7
CATSPRGDSLYEQYF
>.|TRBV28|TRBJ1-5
CATTGAYSNQPQHF
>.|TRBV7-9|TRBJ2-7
CASSLLGRGAHHEQYF
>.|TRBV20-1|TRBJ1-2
CSARDEGNGYTF
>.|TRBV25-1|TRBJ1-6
CASSGTGREASPLHF
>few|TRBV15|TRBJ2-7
CATSKGTSGSYEQYF
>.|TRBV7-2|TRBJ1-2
CASSLLGDILNPYGYTF
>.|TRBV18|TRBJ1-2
CASSKRETYYGYTF
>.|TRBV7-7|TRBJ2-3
CASSLTRDSKQYF
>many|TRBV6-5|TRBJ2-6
CASSIGSSSGANVLTF
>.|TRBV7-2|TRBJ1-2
CASHNVDHGYTF
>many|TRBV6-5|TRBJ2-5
CASSYSSGAWETQYF
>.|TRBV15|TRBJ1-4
CATSTGRVGPSEKLFF
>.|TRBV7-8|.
CASSSRTSGGREQFF
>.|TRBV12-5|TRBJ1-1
CASSLEGGRAEAFF
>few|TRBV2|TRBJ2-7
CASYPGGSYEQYF
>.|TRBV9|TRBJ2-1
CASSQFLAGYNEQFF
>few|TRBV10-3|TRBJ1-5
CAISEGSNQPQHF
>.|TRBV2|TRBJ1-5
CASTVRELNQPQHF
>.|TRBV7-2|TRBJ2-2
CASRHRLAGGPGELFF
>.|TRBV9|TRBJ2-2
CASSGTGNTGELSW
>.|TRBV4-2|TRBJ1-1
CASSPLVTNTEAFF
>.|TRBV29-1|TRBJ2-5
CSVDAWGGKGEEETQYF
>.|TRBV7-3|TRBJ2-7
CASTLMRGSYEQYF
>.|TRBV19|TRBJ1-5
CASRPWSGGNRPQHF
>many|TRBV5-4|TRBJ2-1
CASSPADRGDRKNEQFF
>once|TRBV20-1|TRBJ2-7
CSARGAGTSGDKTYEQYF
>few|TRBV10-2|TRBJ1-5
CASSGTSDQPQHF
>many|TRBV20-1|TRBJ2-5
CSASAGRRETQYF